These 19 T cell receptor beta chains share one sample of origin, sequenced in a study of T cell responses to AZD1222 COVID-19 vaccine. Here immunoSEQ multiplex PCR was the method, and the copy in TCRdb shows in-frame clones only, minus some. The table lists approximately 94,000 clones, about 86% of them singletons. The source material was peripheral blood, sampled on day 0 of AZD1222 vaccination. All receptors come from an adult in good health.

V and J are TRBV5-4 and TRBJ1-2; D perhaps matches TRBD1 (5 bases). The CDR3 loop spans 12 amino acids. Looked up from germline, CDR1 is SGHNT and CDR2 is YYREEE (reference sequence). V lost 2 bases and J 7 bases, leaving 9 bases between the germline ends. The CDR3, as DNA: TGTGCCAGCAGCTTAACAGGTGGTGGCTACACCTTC. Its translation is CASSLTGGGYTF.

This chain links TRBV5-1 with TRBJ2-7; 11 bases match TRBD2. This CDR3 is 15 amino acids long. J lost 1 base, V lost 0 bases, and 0 bases had no gene match. The V gene's germline CDR1 is SGHRS and CDR2 YFSETQ. DNA for the CDR3: TGCGCCAGCAGCTTGGGACTAGCGGGATCCTACGAGCAGTACTTC. Protein product: CASSLGLAGSYEQYF.

V and J are TRBV5-1 and TRBJ2-3; the D is unclear. CDR3 length: 14 residues. V shed 5 bases and J shed 2 bases, with 12 bases lying between them. Germline CDR1 reads SGHRS; CDR2 reads YFSETQ. The CDR3 sequence: CASSLAEHTDTQYF. The DNA for the CDR3 is TGCGCCAGCAGTCTCGCAGAGCACACAGATACGCAGTATTTT. The whole variable domain, remainder taken from reference TRBV5-1 and TRBJ2-3, is KAGVTQTPRYLIKTRGQQVTLSCSPISGHRSVSWYQQTPGQGLQFLFEYFSETQRNKGNFPGRFSGRQFSNSRSEMNVSTLELGDSALYLCASSLAEHTDTQYFGPGTRLTVL.

There are a few counts of this clone. The rearrangement joins TRBV2 to TRBJ1-5, with 8 bases lining up with TRBD1. V shed 7 bases, J shed 7 bases, and the junction held 6 bases outside the gene matches. The germline gives CDR1 SNHLY, CDR2 FYNNEI. This CDR3 comprises 13 residues. CDR3 sequence reads: CASKDRDNQPQHF. DNA for the CDR3: TGTGCCAGCAAGGACAGGGATAACCAGCCCCAGCATTTT.

The chain carries TRBV7-8 and TRBJ1-6; D possibly corresponds to TRBD1 (5 bases). Germline V gene data show CDR1 as SGHVS and CDR2 as FQNEAQ. Trimming took 5 bases from V and 8 from J, leaving 16 bases between them. The CDR3 totals 15 residues. The CDR3 DNA is TGTGCCAGCAGCGTACGGATTCCGGGGGATTCACCCCTCCACTTT. Translation gives CASSVRIPGDSPLHF.

This rearrangement joins TRBV3-1 (or the pseudogene TRBV3-2) to TRBJ1-2, with 7 bases fitting TRBD1. This CDR3 spans 14 amino acids. Losses at the gene ends were 4 bases for V and 3 bases for J; bases not matched to a gene: 5. Germline V CDR1 and CDR2: LGHDT, YNNKEL (reference sequence). CDR3 region: CASSLRGLDYGYTF. In nucleotides, the CDR3 is TGTGCCAGCAGCCTGAGGGGGCTGGACTATGGCTACACCTTC.

V gene TRBV28 combines with J gene TRBJ2-5; 9 nucleotides match TRBD1. V lost 6 bases, J lost 5 bases, and 16 bases stayed unmatched. Germline V gives CDR1 MDHEN, CDR2 SYDVKM. The CDR3 spans 17 residues. CDR3 region: CASRAGGSGTGSETQYF. The CDR3 DNA is TGTGCCAGCAGAGCCGGGGGATCCGGGACAGGGTCTGAGACCCAGTACTTC.

A single count supports this clone. The chain has TRBV6-5 and TRBJ2-2; a possible D gene is TRBD1 (5 bases). The CDR3 covers 14 residues. Trimming stripped 3 bases from V and 6 bases from J, with 11 bases between. From germline, CDR1 is MNHEY and CDR2 SVGAGI. CDR3 residues: CASSYTEGAGELFF. The CDR3 region has the DNA TGTGCCAGCAGTTATACGGAAGGGGCCGGGGAGCTGTTTTTT.

The chain couples TRBV25-1 to TRBJ2-5; 8 bases are a match to TRBD2. The CDR3 sequence is 15 residues long. Germline values: CDR1 MGHDK, CDR2 SYGVNS. V gave up 1 base and J gave up 2 bases; unmatched junction bases: 3. CDR3 sequence reads: CASSELTSGQETQYF. The CDR3 DNA follows: TGTGCCAGCAGTGAATTAACTAGCGGTCAAGAGACCCAGTACTTC. Supplemented by reference TRBV25-1 and TRBJ2-5, the full variable domain reads EADIYQTPRYLVIGTGKKITLECSQTMGHDKMYWYQQDPGMELHLIHYSYGVNSTEKGDLSSESTVSRIRTEHFPLTLESARPSHTSQYLCASSELTSGQETQYFGPGTRLLVL.

The genes are TRBV6-5 and TRBJ2-1; D tentatively reads TRBD1 or TRBD2 (7 bases each). CDR3 length: 14 residues. Germline V gene sequence: CDR1 MNHEY, CDR2 SVGAGI. V lost 7 bases and J 4 bases, leaving 14 bases between the germline ends. For the CDR3, the DNA is TGTGCCAGCATGGGGAGGGGGCCGTACAATGAGCAGTTCTTC. It yields the protein CASMGRGPYNEQFF.

The rearrangement uses TRBV6-5 and TRBJ1-2; a weak D match, TRBD1 (5 bases). Germline-derived CDR1 and CDR2 are MNHEY and SVGAGI. V was pared by 6 bases and J by 4 bases, with 15 bases between. The CDR3 runs to 14 residues. CDR3 DNA: TGTGCCAGCAGGACCGGGGGAGCTCTCTATGGCTACACCTTC. As protein: CASRTGGALYGYTF.

CDR3 amino acids: CASSPRGSYNSPLHF. The DNA for the CDR3 is TGTGCCAGCAGCCCCAGGGGCTCCTATAATTCACCCCTCCACTTT. This rearrangement joins TRBV6-5 to TRBJ1-6; the D gene is possibly TRBD1 (6 bases). Germline-derived CDR1 and CDR2 are MNHEY and SVGAGI. The V end was cut by 6 bases, the J end by 0 bases, with 9 bases between. The CDR3 contains 15 residues.

The chain has TRBV19 and TRBJ1-3; D remains ambiguous. This CDR3 region has 15 residues. CDR1 is LNHDA and CDR2 is SQIVND in the germline V gene (reference sequence). V gave up 6 bases and J gave up 0 bases, with 12 bases separating them. CDR3: CASSPRSDSGNTIYF. The DNA for the CDR3 is TGTGCCAGTAGCCCAAGGTCCGACTCTGGAAACACCATATATTTT.

This clone has only a few counts. This rearrangement joins TRBV7-9 to TRBJ1-1; possibly TRBD1 for D (5 bases). The V gene lost 4 bases and the J gene lost 2 bases, with 23 bases spanning the gap. Germline loops: CDR1 SEHNR, CDR2 FQNEAQ (reference sequence). This CDR3 comprises 18 residues. The CDR3 DNA reads TGTGCCAGCAGCTACAGGAGGTTTGGTAGGTCGTACAACACTGAAGCTTTCTTT. Its translation: CASSYRRFGRSYNTEAFF.

The genes are TRBV6-5 and TRBJ1-5; no clear D. The V and J ends lost 0 bases and 4 bases respectively, with 4 bases between them. The CDR3 sequence is 13 residues long. Per the germline V gene, CDR1 is MNHEY and CDR2 is SVGAGI. The CDR3 spells CASSYSSNQPQHF. Written as DNA, the CDR3 is TGTGCCAGCAGTTACTCAAGTAATCAGCCCCAGCATTTT.

This clone was detected only a few times. The gene calls are TRBV9 and TRBJ1-5; D is perhaps TRBD1 (6 bases). The CDR3 consists of 14 residues. The germline V gene has CDR1 SGDLS and CDR2 YYNGEE. The V and J ends lost 0 bases and 5 bases respectively, with 9 bases between them. CDR3 residues: CASSVDQGHQPQHF. As DNA, the CDR3 is TGTGCCAGCAGCGTAGACCAGGGGCATCAGCCCCAGCATTTT.

V is TRBV6-5 and J is TRBJ2-7, with D possibly being TRBD1 (6 bases). Looked up from germline, CDR1 is MNHEY and CDR2 is SVGAGI. Deletions cut 0 bases from V and 4 bases from J, with 13 bases between. This CDR3 spans 15 amino acids. CDR3 sequence: CASSYSLDRGYEQYF. CDR3 DNA: TGTGCCAGCAGTTACTCTCTGGACAGAGGTTACGAGCAGTACTTC.

This chain uses TRBV20-1 with TRBJ2-7; D not certain. V shed 3 bases and J shed 4 bases, with 13 bases lying between them. Looked up from germline, CDR1 is DFQATT and CDR2 is SNEGSKA (reference sequence). This CDR3 is built from 13 residues. For the CDR3, the DNA is TGCAGTGCTAGTAATACAGAACTGTACGAGCAGTACTTC. Protein sequence: CSASNTELYEQYF.

The chain combines TRBV19 with TRBJ2-1, with TRBD1 identical over 7 bases. The CDR3 totals 14 residues. V shed 5 bases and J 8 bases; nucleotides not matched to a gene: 9. Germline CDR1 is LNHDA and CDR2 is SQIVND (reference sequence). As DNA, the CDR3 is TGTGCCAGTAGTGAGGGGGCTGGGTTCTATGAGCAGTTCTTC. Translation: CASSEGAGFYEQFF.